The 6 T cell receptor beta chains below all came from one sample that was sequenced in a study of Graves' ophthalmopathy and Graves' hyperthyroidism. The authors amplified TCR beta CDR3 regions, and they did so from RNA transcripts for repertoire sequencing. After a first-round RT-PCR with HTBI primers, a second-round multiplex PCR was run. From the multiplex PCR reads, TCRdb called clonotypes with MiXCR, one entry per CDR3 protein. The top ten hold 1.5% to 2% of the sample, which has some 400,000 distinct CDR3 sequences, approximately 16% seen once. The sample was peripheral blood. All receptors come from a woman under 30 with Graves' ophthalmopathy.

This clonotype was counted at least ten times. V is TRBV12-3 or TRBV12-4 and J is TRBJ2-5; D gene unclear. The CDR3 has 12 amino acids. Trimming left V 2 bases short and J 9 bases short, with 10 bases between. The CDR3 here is CASSLTAAAQYF. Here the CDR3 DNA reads TGTGCCAGCAGTTTAACGGCGGCGGCCCAGTACTTC.

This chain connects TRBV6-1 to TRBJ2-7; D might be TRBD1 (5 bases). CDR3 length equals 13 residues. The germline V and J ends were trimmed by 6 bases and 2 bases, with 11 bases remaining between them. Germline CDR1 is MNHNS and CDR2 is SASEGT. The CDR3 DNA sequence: TGTGCCAGCAGCCAACAGGTTCCCTACGAGCAGTACTTC. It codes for CASSQQVPYEQYF.

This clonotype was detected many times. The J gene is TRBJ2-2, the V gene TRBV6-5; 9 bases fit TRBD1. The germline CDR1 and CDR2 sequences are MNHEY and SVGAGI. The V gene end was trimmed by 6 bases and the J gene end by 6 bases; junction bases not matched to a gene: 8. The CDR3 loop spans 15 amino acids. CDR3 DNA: TGTGCCAGCAGCGCCCGGGACAGGGCGGCCGGGGAGCTGTTTTTT. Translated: CASSARDRAAGELFF.

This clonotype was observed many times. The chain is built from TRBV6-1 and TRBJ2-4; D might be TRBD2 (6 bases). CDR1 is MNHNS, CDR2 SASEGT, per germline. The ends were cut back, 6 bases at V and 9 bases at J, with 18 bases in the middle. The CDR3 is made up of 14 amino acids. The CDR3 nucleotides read TGTGCCAGCAGCCGGGTCCCGGGGGTGGGCATTCAGTACTTC. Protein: CASSRVPGVGIQYF.

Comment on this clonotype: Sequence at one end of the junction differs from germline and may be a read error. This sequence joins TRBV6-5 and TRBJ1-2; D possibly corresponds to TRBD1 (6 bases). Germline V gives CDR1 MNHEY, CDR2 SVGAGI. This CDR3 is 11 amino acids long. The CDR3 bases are TGTGCCAGCAGTTACGGAGGGACATCGCTCTTC. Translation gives CASSYGGTSLF.

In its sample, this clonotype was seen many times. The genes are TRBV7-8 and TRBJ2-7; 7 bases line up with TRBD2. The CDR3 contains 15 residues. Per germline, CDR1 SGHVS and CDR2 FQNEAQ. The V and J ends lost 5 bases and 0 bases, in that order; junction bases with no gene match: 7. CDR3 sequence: CASSHGRRASYEQYF. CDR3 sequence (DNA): TGTGCCAGCAGCCACGGGAGGCGGGCCTCCTACGAGCAGTACTTC.